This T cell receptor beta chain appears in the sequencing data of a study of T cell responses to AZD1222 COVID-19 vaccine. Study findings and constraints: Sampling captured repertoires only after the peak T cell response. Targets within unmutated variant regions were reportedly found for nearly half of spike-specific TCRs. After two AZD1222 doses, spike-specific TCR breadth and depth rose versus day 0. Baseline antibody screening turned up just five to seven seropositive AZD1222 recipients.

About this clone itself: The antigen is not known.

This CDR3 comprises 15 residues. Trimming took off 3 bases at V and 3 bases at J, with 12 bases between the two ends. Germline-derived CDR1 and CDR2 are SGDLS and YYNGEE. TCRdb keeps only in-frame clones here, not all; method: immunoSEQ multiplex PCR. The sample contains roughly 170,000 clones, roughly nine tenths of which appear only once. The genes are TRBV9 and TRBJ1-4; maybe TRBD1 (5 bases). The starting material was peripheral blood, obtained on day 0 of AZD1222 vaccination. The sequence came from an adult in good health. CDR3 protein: CASSEGDSSNEKLFF. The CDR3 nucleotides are TGTGCCAGCAGCGAGGGAGACAGCTCTAATGAAAAACTGTTTTTT.